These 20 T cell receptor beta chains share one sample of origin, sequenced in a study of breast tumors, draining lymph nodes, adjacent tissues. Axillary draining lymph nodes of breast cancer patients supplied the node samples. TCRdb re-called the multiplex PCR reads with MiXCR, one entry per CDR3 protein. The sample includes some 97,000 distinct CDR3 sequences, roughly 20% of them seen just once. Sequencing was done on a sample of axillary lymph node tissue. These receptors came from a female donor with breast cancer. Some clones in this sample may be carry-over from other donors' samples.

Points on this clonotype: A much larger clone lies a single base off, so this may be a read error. CDR3 residues: CASSSASNEQFF. CDR3 coding DNA: TGTGCCAGCAGCAGTGCCAGCAATGAGCAGTTCTTC. V is TRBV5-6 and J is TRBJ2-1; D is undetermined. CDR3 length: 12 amino acids. V lost 4 bases and J lost 6, with 8 bases in between. Germline lookup yields CDR1 SGHDT and CDR2 YYEEEE.

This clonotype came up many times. CDR3 loop: CSASASGGQYF. The DNA of the CDR3 is TGCAGTGCTAGTGCTAGCGGGGGGCAGTATTTT. The rearrangement links TRBV20-1 to TRBJ2-3; 10 positions agree with TRBD2. Germline values: CDR1 DFQATT, CDR2 SNEGSKA (reference sequence). The CDR3 runs 11 residues. V lost 3 bases, J lost 11 bases, and 2 bases stayed unmatched.

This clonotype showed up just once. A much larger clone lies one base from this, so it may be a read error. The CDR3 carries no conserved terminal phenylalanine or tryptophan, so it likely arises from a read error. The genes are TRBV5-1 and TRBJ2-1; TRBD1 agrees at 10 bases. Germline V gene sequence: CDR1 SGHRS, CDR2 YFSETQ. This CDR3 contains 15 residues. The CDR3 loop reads CASSLGTGAGDEQFL. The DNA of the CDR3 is TGCGCCAGCAGTTTGGGGACAGGGGCCGGGGATGAGCAGTTCCTC.

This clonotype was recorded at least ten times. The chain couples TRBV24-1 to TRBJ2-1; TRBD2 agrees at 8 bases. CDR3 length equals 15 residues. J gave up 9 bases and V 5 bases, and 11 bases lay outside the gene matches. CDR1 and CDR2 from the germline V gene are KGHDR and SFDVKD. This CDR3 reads CATSVSRALAGEQFF. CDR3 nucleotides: TGTGCCACCAGTGTCTCGAGAGCCCTAGCGGGTGAGCAGTTCTTC.

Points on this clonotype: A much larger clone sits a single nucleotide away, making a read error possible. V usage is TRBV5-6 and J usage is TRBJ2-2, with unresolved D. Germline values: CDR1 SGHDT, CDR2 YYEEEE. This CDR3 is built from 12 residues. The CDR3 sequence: CVSTDYTGELFF. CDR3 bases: TGTGTCAGCACAGACTACACCGGGGAGCTGTTTTTT.

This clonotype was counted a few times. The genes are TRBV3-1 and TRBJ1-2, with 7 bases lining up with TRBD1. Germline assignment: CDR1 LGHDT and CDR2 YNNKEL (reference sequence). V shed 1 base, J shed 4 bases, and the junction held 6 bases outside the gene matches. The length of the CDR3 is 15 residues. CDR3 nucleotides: TGTGCCAGCAGCCAAGGATCAGGGGGTCGCTATGGCTACACCTTC. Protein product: CASSQGSGGRYGYTF.

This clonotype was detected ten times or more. The CDR3 nucleotides read TGCGCCAGCAGCTTGGGGGCAGATACGCAGTATTTT. The encoded protein is CASSLGADTQYF. This sequence joins TRBV5-1 and TRBJ2-3, with D unresolved. Between the trimmed V and J ends, which lost 0 bases and 4 bases, there was a span of 3 bases. Germline CDR1 and CDR2: SGHRS and YFSETQ. The CDR3 runs to 12 residues.

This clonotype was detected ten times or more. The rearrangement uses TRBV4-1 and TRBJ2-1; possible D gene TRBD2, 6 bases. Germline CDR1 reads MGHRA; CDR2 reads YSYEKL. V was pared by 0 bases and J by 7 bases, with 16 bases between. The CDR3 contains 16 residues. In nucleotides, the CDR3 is TGCGCCAGCAGCCAAGATTACGCGGCAGGGAGGAATGAGCAGTTCTTC. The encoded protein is CASSQDYAAGRNEQFF.

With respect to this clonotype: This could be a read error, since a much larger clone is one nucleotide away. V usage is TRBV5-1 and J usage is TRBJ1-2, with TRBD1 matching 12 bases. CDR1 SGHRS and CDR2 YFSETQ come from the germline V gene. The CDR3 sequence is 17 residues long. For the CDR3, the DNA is TGCGTCAGCAGGGGACAGGGGGCTATCCTACAAAACTATGGCTACACCTTC. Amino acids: CVSRGQGAILQNYGYTF.

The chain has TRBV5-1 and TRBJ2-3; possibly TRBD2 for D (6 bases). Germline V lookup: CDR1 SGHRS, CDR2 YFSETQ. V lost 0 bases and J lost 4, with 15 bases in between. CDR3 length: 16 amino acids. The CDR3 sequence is CASSLAGGAGADTQYF. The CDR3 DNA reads TGCGCCAGCAGCTTGGCCGGAGGGGCTGGGGCAGATACGCAGTATTTT.

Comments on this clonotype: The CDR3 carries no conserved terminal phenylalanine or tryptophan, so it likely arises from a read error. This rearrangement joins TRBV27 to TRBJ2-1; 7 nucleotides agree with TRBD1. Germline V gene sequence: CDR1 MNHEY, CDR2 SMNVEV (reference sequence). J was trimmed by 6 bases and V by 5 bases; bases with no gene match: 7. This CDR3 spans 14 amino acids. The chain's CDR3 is CASSHPGQSNEQFL. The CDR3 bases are TGTGCCAGCAGTCATCCGGGACAGTCCAATGAGCAGTTCCTC.

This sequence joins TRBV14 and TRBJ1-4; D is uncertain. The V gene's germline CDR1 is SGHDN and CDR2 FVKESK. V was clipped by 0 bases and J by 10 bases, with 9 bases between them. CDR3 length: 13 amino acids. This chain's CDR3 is CASSQDLGLKLFF. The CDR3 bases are TGTGCCAGCAGCCAAGACCTGGGGTTAAAACTGTTTTTT. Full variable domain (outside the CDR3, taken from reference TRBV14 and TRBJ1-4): EAGVTQFPSHSVIEKGQTVTLRCDPISGHDNLYWYRRVMGKEIKFLLHFVKESKQDESGMPNNRFLAERTGGTYSTLKVQPAELEDSGVYFCASSQDLGLKLFFGSGTQLSVL.

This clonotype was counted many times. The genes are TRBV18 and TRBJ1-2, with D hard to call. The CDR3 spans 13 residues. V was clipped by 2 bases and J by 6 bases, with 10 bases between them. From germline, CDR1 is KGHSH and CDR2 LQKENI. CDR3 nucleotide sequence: TGTGCCAGCTCACCAAGGGCGTCCGATGGCTACACCTTC. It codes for CASSPRASDGYTF.

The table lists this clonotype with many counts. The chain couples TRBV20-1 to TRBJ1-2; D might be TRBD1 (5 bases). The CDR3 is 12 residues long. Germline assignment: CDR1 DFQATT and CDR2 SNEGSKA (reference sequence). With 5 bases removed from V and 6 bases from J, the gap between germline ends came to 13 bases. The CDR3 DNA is TGCAGTGCTGGCAAGGGGAGCAATGGCTACACCTTC. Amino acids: CSAGKGSNGYTF.

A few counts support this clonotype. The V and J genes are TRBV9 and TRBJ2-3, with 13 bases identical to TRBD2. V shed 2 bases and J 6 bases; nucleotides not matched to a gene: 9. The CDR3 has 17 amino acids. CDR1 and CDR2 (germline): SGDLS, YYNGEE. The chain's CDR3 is CASSVDLTSGGADTQYF. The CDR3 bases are TGTGCCAGCAGCGTCGACCTTACTAGCGGGGGGGCGGATACGCAGTATTTT.

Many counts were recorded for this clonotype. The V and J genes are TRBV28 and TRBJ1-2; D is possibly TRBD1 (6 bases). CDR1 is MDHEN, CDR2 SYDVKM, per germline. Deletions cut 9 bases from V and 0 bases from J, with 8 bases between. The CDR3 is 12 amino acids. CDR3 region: CASRDTNYGYTF. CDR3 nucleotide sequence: TGTGCCAGTCGGGACACTAACTATGGCTACACCTTC.

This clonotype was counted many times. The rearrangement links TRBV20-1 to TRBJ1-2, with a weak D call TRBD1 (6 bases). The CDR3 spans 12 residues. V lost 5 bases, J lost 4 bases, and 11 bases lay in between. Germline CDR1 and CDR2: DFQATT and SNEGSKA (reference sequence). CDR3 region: CSAPDSGYGYTF. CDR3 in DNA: TGCAGTGCTCCGGACAGTGGCTATGGCTACACCTTC.

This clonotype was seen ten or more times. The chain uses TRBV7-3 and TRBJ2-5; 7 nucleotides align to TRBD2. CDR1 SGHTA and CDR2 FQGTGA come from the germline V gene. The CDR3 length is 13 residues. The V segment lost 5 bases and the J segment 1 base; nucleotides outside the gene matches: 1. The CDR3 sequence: CASSGGVQETQYF. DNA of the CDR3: TGTGCCAGCAGCGGGGGGGTCCAAGAGACCCAGTACTTC.

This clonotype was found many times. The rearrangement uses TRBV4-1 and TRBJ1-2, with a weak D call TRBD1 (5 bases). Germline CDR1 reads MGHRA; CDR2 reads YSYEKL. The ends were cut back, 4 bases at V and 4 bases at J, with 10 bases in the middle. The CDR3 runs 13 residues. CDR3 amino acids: CASSPGQRYGYTF. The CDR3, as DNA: TGCGCCAGCAGCCCAGGACAACGCTATGGCTACACCTTC.

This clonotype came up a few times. CDR3 sequence: CASKDWKNTGELFF. In DNA, the CDR3 is TGTGCCAGCAAGGACTGGAAGAACACCGGGGAGCTGTTTTTT. This sequence joins TRBV6-6 and TRBJ2-2; the D gene is possibly TRBD2 (5 bases). Looked up from germline, CDR1 is MNHNY and CDR2 is SVGAGI (reference sequence). Trimming pared 7 bases from V and 1 base from J, leaving 10 bases between. This CDR3 is built from 14 residues.